A single sample gave rise to the 10 T cell receptor beta chains below, sequenced in a study of human T cells and chemical hapten exposure. One entry per CDR3 protein results from TCRdb running MiXCR on the RACE reads. The data hold about 54,000 distinct CDR3 sequences, with 8.5% to 10% observed a single time. Time point denoted: patch test 2, 6 weeks after DPC sensitization. The treatment denotes: therapeutic diphenylcyclopropenone sensitization with weekly scalp DPC. The material sequenced was whole blood, taken in connection with sensitization to the hapten diphenylcyclopropenone (DPC). The origin of the receptors is a woman between 50 and 59 years old with alopecia areata. Some clones in this sample may be carry-over from other donors' samples.

There are a few counts of this clonotype. V gene TRBV19 combines with J gene TRBJ1-2; perhaps TRBD1 as D (6 bases). Germline CDR1 reads LNHDA; CDR2 reads SQIVND (reference sequence). Trimming shortened V by 6 bases and J by 4 bases, and 18 bases separated the two germline ends. The CDR3 runs to 15 residues. As DNA, the CDR3 is TGTGCCAGTAGGACAGACCCTCGAGGGGGCTATGGCTACACCTTC. The encoded protein is CASRTDPRGGYGYTF.

In its sample, this clonotype was seen a few times. The CDR3 region is CASSPSRHYEQYF. The DNA of the CDR3 is TGTGCCAGCAGCCCGAGCCGCCACTACGAGCAGTACTTC. The rearrangement links TRBV3-1 to TRBJ2-7; D not certain. Germline CDR1 LGHDT, CDR2 YNNKEL (reference sequence). Trimming took off 4 bases at V and 3 bases at J, with 10 bases between the two ends. The CDR3 runs to 13 residues.

This clonotype was observed a handful of times. The rearrangement links TRBV7-2 to TRBJ2-2; TRBD2 aligns across 9 bases. J lost 6 bases, V lost 8 bases, and 16 bases had no gene match. The CDR3 has 17 residues. Looked up from germline, CDR1 is SGHTA and CDR2 is FQGNSA. The CDR3 here is CASRSGGTSSKAGELFF. In DNA form, the CDR3 reads TGTGCCAGCCGATCAGGGGGGACTAGCAGTAAGGCCGGGGAGCTGTTTTTT. Based on the CDR3 plus reference TRBV7-2 and TRBJ2-2, the full variable domain is GAGVSQSPSNKVTEKGKDVELRCDPISGHTALYWYRQSLGQGLEFLIYFQGNSAPDKSGLPSDRFSAERTGGSVSTLTIQRTQQEDSAVYLCASRSGGTSSKAGELFFGEGSRLTVL.

This clonotype was detected a few times. This chain links TRBV5-1 with TRBJ1-6; 11 nucleotides match TRBD1. Looked up from germline, CDR1 is SGHRS and CDR2 is YFSETQ. V shed 5 bases, J shed 10 bases, and the junction held 8 bases outside the gene matches. This CDR3 is 15 amino acids long. Written as DNA, the CDR3 is TGCGCCAGCAGACCGGGACAGGGGGTGAACTCACCCCTCCACTTT. Protein: CASRPGQGVNSPLHF.

This chain connects TRBV2 to TRBJ2-5; 9 positions match TRBD2. V was clipped by 7 bases and J by 2 bases; unmatched bases: 8. Germline values: CDR1 SNHLY, CDR2 FYNNEI. CDR3 length: 15 amino acids. The CDR3 here is CASIRRAGGQETQYF. The CDR3 nucleotides read TGTGCCAGCATCAGAAGGGCGGGGGGGCAAGAGACCCAGTACTTC.

The rearrangement uses TRBV5-8 and TRBJ2-7; 7 nucleotides match TRBD1. The ends lost 2 bases at V and 5 bases at J; junction bases unmatched: 7. CDR1 and CDR2 (germline): SGHTS, YDEGEE. CDR3 length equals 14 residues. The CDR3 DNA follows: TGTGCCAGCAGCTTCCTAACCACAGGGGACGAGCAGTACTTC. Translated, it gives CASSFLTTGDEQYF. The full variable domain, with the rest looked up from reference TRBV5-8 and TRBJ2-7, is EAGVTQSPTHLIKTRGQQATLRCSPISGHTSVYWYQQALGLGLQFLLWYDEGEERNRGNFPPRFSGRQFPNYSSELNVNALELEDSALYLCASSFLTTGDEQYFGPGTRLTVT.

This clonotype has a count of ten or more. The rearrangement uses TRBV5-1 and TRBJ1-4; D may be TRBD1 (5 bases). Looked up from germline, CDR1 is SGHRS and CDR2 is YFSETQ. The CDR3 consists of 15 residues. V lost 5 bases and J lost 5, with 16 bases in between. CDR3 sequence: CASSFAGFYNEKLFF. The DNA of the CDR3 is TGCGCCAGCAGTTTTGCAGGGTTTTACAATGAAAAACTGTTTTTT.

This clonotype was counted ten times or more. CDR3 sequence: CASSYFLNRAFF. CDR3 in DNA: TGTGCCAGCAGTTACTTTTTAAATCGAGCTTTCTTT. This chain links TRBV6-2 or TRBV6-3 with TRBJ1-1; D not certain. This CDR3 is built from 12 residues. Germline V gene sequence: CDR1 MNHEY, CDR2 SVGEGT. The germline V and J ends were trimmed by 1 base and 10 bases, with 10 bases remaining between them.

Many counts were recorded for this clonotype. The chain is built from TRBV6-5 and TRBJ2-3, with unresolved D. CDR1 and CDR2 (germline): MNHEY, SVGAGI. The CDR3 has 11 amino acids. The V end lost 8 bases, the J end lost 4 bases, and 7 bases lay between the germline ends. The CDR3 reads CASARADTQYF. The CDR3 DNA sequence: TGTGCCAGCGCGCGTGCAGATACGCAGTATTTT.

The chain couples TRBV29-1 to TRBJ2-3; tentative D call: TRBD2 (6 bases). V was clipped by 7 bases and J by 0 bases, with 14 bases between them. The CDR3 consists of 14 residues. Germline V gene sequence: CDR1 SQVTM, CDR2 ANQGSEA. In DNA, the CDR3 is TGCAGCGGGGGACTTCACTCTAGCACAGATACGCAGTATTTT. The encoded protein is CSGGLHSSTDTQYF.